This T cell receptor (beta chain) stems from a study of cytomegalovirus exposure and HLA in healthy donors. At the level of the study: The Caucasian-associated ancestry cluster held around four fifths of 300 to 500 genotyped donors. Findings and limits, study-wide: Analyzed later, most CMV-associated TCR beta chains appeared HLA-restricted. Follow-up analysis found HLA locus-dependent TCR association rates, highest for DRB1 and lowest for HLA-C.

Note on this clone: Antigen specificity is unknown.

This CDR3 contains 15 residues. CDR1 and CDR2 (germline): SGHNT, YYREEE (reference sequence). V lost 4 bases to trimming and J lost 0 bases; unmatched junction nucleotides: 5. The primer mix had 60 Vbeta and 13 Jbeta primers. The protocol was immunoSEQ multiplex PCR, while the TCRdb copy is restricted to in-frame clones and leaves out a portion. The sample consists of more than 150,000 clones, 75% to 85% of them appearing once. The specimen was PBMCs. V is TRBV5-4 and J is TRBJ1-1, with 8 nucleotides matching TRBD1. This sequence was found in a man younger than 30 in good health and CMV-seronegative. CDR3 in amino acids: CASSRDRPMNTEAFF. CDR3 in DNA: TGTGCCAGCAGCCGGGACAGGCCCATGAACACTGAAGCTTTCTTT.